The 8 T cell receptor beta chains given below trace back to one sample, sequenced in a study of spatial heterogeneity in lung cancer. Time point meaning: sample taken at primary tumor resection. In each case, whole RNA from tumor, nontumor lung or frozen PBMC was sequenced unsorted. TCRdb redid the calling of the 5' RACE reads with MiXCR, one entry per CDR3 protein. The table lists tens of thousands of distinct CDR3 sequences, over 4.5% of them singletons, with 8.5% to 14% in the top ten. The sample consisted of PBMCs, taken at surgery. These TCRs come from a male donor with early-stage non-small cell lung cancer.

As concerns this clonotype: A much bigger clone sits one base away, suggesting this may be a read error. The rearrangement links TRBV14 to TRBJ2-7; D possibly corresponds to TRBD2 (6 bases). CDR1 is SGHDN and CDR2 is FVKESK in the germline V gene. The CDR3 has 14 amino acids. The CDR3 loop is CAGSLSLGGSEQYF. CDR3 in DNA: TGTGCCGGCAGCCTTTCTTTGGGGGGTTCCGAGCAGTACTTC.

This clonotype has a count of ten or more. The V gene is TRBV4-1, the J gene TRBJ2-1, with 8 positions matching TRBD2. Trimming cost V 3 bases and J 3 bases; bases outside gene matches: 1. Germline V lookup: CDR1 MGHRA, CDR2 YSYEKL. There are 14 residues in the CDR3. CDR3 DNA: TGCGCCAGCAGCCACGGGGGGGACTACAATGAGCAGTTCTTC. Its translation: CASSHGGDYNEQFF.

The sample holds many counts of this clonotype. This rearrangement joins TRBV7-9 to TRBJ2-7; 8 bases are a match to TRBD2. Germline V gene data show CDR1 as SEHNR and CDR2 as FQNEAQ (reference sequence). V was pared by 4 bases and J by 0 bases, with 5 bases of the junction left unmatched. CDR3 size: 15 residues. CDR3 protein: CASSSGGTSSYEQYF. The CDR3 region has the DNA TGTGCCAGCAGCTCTGGGGGGACTAGCTCCTACGAGCAGTACTTC.

This clonotype was seen ten or more times. The V gene is TRBV5-1, the J gene TRBJ2-2; D might be TRBD1 or TRBD2, each matching 5 bases. V was cut by 4 bases and J by 3 bases, with 13 bases left in between. From germline, CDR1 is SGHRS and CDR2 YFSETQ. This CDR3 spans 15 amino acids. CDR3 bases: TGCGCCAGCAGCCCGGGGCCATCTCACACCGGGGAGCTGTTTTTT. Its protein product is CASSPGPSHTGELFF.

This clonotype was seen repeatedly, ten times or more. The chain recombines TRBV20-1 with TRBJ2-1; 9 bases fit TRBD1. After removal of 7 bases from V and 3 bases from J, the junction contained 7 bases not matched to a gene. Germline CDR1 reads DFQATT; CDR2 reads SNEGSKA (reference sequence). The CDR3 has 14 residues. The CDR3 region has the DNA TGCAGTGTTAATACAGGGGGCAACTACAATGAGCAGTTCTTC. Protein product: CSVNTGGNYNEQFF.

This rearrangement joins TRBV7-6 to TRBJ2-5; no clear D gene. The ends were cut back, 3 bases at V and 4 bases at J, with 3 bases in the middle. From germline, CDR1 is SGHVS and CDR2 FNYEAQ. The CDR3 spans 11 residues. The CDR3 here is CASSFAETQYF. CDR3 nucleotide sequence: TGTGCCAGCAGCTTCGCAGAGACCCAGTACTTC. Combining the CDR3 with reference TRBV7-6 and TRBJ2-5 gives the whole variable domain GAGVSQSPRYKVTKRGQDVALRCDPISGHVSLYWYRQALGQGPEFLTYFNYEAQQDKSGLPNDRFSAERPEGSISTLTIQRTEQRDSAMYRCASSFAETQYFGPGTRLLVL.

This clonotype was observed at least ten times. This chain joins TRBV29-1 and TRBJ2-3; D not resolved. The germline V gene has CDR1 SQVTM and CDR2 ANQGSEA. V was shortened by 8 bases and J by 5 bases, with 11 bases between the two germline ends. The CDR3 is 11 amino acids. Here the CDR3 reads CSSSWQDTQYF. CDR3 in DNA: TGCAGCTCCTCGTGGCAAGATACGCAGTATTTT.

This clonotype was seen at least ten times. V usage is TRBV7-2 and J usage is TRBJ1-1; 8 nucleotides agree with TRBD1. Germline V gene lookup returns CDR1 SGHTA and CDR2 FQGNSA. V was clipped by 5 bases and J by 7 bases; unmatched bases: 12. The CDR3 sequence is 15 residues long. For the CDR3, the DNA is TGTGCCAGCAGCAGCCCAGGACAGGGAAAGGGTGAAGCTTTCTTT. It encodes CASSSPGQGKGEAFF.